Sequencing of this TCR beta chain was carried out in a study of shared clonotypes between healthy human individuals. Study-wide results and limits: Sampling covered nothing but blood. Tissue TCR repertoires likely differ from those found in blood.

A note on this clone: Its antigen is undetermined.

The genomic DNA of each subset was split evenly across several immunoSEQ plates. The assay was immunoSEQ multiplex PCR, and TCRdb's table has in-frame clones only and misses some. The data show millions of clones, approximately 94% seen once. V dropped 4 bases and J dropped 5; count of bases not matched to a gene: 6. The CDR3 extends over 15 amino acids. Germline lookup yields CDR1 SGHTA and CDR2 FQGNSA. V gene TRBV7-2 combines with J gene TRBJ2-1; 9 nucleotides match TRBD1. The sequence was obtained from a young man in good health. The specimen was naive CD4+ T cells sorted from blood. The subset is: CD45RA+ positively selected. CDR3 sequence reads: CASSSQGALNNEQFF. As DNA, the CDR3 is TGTGCCAGCAGCTCACAGGGGGCACTTAACAATGAGCAGTTCTTC.